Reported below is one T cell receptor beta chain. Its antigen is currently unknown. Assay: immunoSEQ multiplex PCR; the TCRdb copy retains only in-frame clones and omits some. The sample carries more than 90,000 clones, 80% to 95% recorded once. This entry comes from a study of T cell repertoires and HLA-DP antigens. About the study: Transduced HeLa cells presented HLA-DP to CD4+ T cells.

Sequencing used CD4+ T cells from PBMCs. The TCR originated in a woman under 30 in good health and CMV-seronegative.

Here the CDR3 reads CASSRQGDWDYEQYF. For the CDR3, the DNA is TGTGCCAGCAGCCGACAGGGGGATTGGGACTACGAGCAGTACTTC. The chain couples TRBV28 to TRBJ2-5, with 9 bases fitting TRBD1. The end of the DNA aligns better with TRBJ2-7, so the J call may be wrong. Germline-derived CDR1 and CDR2 are MDHEN and SYDVKM. The CDR3 is 15 residues long.